One and the same sample provided the 3 T cell receptor beta chains below, sequenced in a study of CD8+ T cells in alopecia areata. Sequencing used cDNA as its template, made by extracting RNA and reverse transcribing it. Clones were read by immunoSEQ multiplex PCR, and TCRdb kept only the in-frame ones, dropping some. The profile shows 200,000 to 250,000 clones, approximately 45% of them singletons. Treatment denoted: oral pan-JAK inhibitor, 5-10 mg twice daily. The sample in question was CD4+ T cells sorted from blood, obtained between weeks 36 and 40, from a patient treated with tofacitinib. The receptors stem from a human donor with alopecia areata.

The chain uses TRBV9 and TRBJ2-2; 7 positions agree with TRBD2. The V segment lost 0 bases and the J segment 4 bases; nucleotides outside the gene matches: 3. The CDR3 sequence is 15 residues long. The V gene's germline CDR1 is SGDLS and CDR2 YYNGEE. The CDR3 region has the DNA TGTGCCAGCAGCGTAGCACTAGCGCGCACCGGGGAGCTGTTTTTT. Translated: CASSVALARTGELFF.

The V and J genes are TRBV30 and TRBJ2-5, with TRBD2 matching over 9 bases. The CDR3 totals 17 residues. Germline V gene data show CDR1 as GTSNPN and CDR2 as SVGIG (reference sequence). V shed 0 bases, J shed 4 bases, and the junction held 12 bases outside the gene matches. CDR3 amino acids: CAWSVLRLAGRIETQYF. CDR3 coding DNA: TGTGCCTGGAGTGTACTTAGGCTAGCGGGACGAATAGAGACCCAGTACTTC.

V and J are TRBV5-1 and TRBJ1-1; D unresolved. V gave up 1 base and J gave up 1 base, with 5 bases separating them. Per the germline V gene, CDR1 is SGHRS and CDR2 is YFSETQ. CDR3 length equals 13 residues. The CDR3 sequence: CASSLLTNTEAFF. The DNA of the CDR3 is TGCGCCAGCAGCTTGTTGACGAACACTGAAGCTTTCTTT.